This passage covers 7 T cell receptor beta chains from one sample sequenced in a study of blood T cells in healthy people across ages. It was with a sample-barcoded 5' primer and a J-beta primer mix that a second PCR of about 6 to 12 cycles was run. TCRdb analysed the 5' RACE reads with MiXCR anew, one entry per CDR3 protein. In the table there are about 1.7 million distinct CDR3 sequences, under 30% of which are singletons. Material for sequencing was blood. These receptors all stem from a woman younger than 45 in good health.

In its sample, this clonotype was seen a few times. The CDR3 region is CASSPQPGGTGELFF. In DNA form, the CDR3 reads TGTGCCAGCAGTCCCCAGCCGGGGGGTACCGGGGAGCTGTTTTTT. The rearrangement uses TRBV6-2 or TRBV6-3 and TRBJ2-2; 7 bases agree with TRBD2. CDR1 and CDR2 (germline): MNHEY, SVGEGT. The CDR3 sequence is 15 residues long. Trimming at V came to 5 bases and at J to 5 bases, leaving 8 bases not matched to a gene.

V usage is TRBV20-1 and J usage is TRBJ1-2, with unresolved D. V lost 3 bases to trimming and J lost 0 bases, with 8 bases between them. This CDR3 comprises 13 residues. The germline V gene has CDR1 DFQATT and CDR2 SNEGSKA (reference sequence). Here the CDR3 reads CSARTLTNYGYTF. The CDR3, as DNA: TGCAGTGCTAGGACTCTTACTAACTATGGCTACACCTTC.

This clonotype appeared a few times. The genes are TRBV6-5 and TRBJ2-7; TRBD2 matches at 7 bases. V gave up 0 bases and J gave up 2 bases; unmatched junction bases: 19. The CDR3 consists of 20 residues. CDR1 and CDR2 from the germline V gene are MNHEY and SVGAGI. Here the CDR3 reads CASSYSAVGLAENTAYEQYF. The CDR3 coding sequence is TGTGCCAGCAGTTACTCGGCGGTCGGTCTAGCGGAGAACACCGCCTACGAGCAGTACTTC.

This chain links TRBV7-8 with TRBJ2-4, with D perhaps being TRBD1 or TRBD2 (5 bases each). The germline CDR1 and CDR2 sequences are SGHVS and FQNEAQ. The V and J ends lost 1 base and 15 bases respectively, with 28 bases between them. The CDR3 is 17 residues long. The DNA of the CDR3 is TGTGCCAGCAGCTTAGGGGGGATCTTTACGAGCTCCTACGAGCGGTACTTC. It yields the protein CASSLGGIFTSSYERYF.

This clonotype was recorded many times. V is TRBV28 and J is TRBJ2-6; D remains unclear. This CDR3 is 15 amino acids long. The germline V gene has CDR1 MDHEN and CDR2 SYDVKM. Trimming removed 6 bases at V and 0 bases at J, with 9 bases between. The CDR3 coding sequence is TGTGCCAGCAGCCGAGTCCCCTCTGGGGCCAACGTCCTGACTTTC. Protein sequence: CASSRVPSGANVLTF.

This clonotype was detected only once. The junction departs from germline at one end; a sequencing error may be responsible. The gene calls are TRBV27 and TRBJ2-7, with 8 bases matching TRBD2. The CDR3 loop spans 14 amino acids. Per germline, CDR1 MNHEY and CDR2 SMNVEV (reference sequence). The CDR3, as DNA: TGTGTCAGCGGACGGACTAGCAGCTCCTACGAGCAATACTTC. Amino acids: CVSGRTSSSYEQYF.

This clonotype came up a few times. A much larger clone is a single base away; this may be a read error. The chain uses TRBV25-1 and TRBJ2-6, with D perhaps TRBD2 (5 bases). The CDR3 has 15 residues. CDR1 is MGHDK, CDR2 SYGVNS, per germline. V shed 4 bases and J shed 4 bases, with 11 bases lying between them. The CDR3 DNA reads TGTGCCAGCAGTGGAGGAGGAAGAGGGGCCAACGTCCTGACTTTC. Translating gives CASSGGGRGANVLTF.